Each of the 26 T cell receptor beta chains below was sequenced from the same sample in a study of T cell responses to AZD1222 COVID-19 vaccine. TCRdb's table, derived via immunoSEQ multiplex PCR, lists solely in-frame clones and lacks some. The sample lists approximately 140,000 clones; approximately 93% were seen once. The source was peripheral blood, collected on day 0 of AZD1222 vaccination. The source is an adult in good health.

This clone is a singleton in its sample. The V call is TRBV4-2, the J call TRBJ1-6; a weak D match, TRBD1 (6 bases). Trimming left V 0 bases short and J 9 bases short, with 12 bases between. Germline assignment: CDR1 LGHNA and CDR2 YNFKEQ. The CDR3 spans 15 residues. The CDR3 loop reads CASSQDVGGLSPLHF. The CDR3 DNA follows: TGTGCCAGCAGCCAAGATGTCGGGGGGCTTTCACCCCTCCACTTT.

The chain carries TRBV7-9 and TRBJ1-5; D not resolved. This CDR3 is built from 14 residues. Per germline, CDR1 SEHNR and CDR2 FQNEAQ (reference sequence). V lost 5 bases, J lost 0 bases, and 8 bases lay in between. This chain's CDR3 is CASSPKDSNQPQHF. The DNA for the CDR3 is TGTGCCAGCAGCCCAAAAGATAGCAATCAGCCCCAGCATTTT.

The CDR3 DNA reads TGTGCCAGCGGACCTCTAGCGGGAGGGACCTACGAGCAGTACTTC. Protein product: CASGPLAGGTYEQYF. The chain employs TRBV28 and TRBJ2-7, with 12 bases matching TRBD2. There are 15 residues in the CDR3. V shed 8 bases, J shed 2 bases, and the junction held 7 bases outside the gene matches. Germline CDR1 MDHEN, CDR2 SYDVKM. Combining the CDR3 with reference TRBV28 and TRBJ2-7 gives the whole variable domain DVKVTQSSRYLVKRTGEKVFLECVQDMDHENMFWYRQDPGLGLRLIYFSYDVKMKEKGDIPEGYSVSREKKERFSLILESASTNQTSMYLCASGPLAGGTYEQYFGPGTRLTVT.

This rearrangement joins TRBV19 to TRBJ2-1; 8 nucleotides agree with TRBD2. With 5 bases clipped from V and 9 bases from J, the junction kept 12 bases outside the gene matches. The CDR3 length is 15 residues. Germline V gene lookup returns CDR1 LNHDA and CDR2 SQIVND (reference sequence). In DNA form, the CDR3 reads TGTGCCAGTAGTCCCAGACCCTGGACTAGCCTTGAGCAGTTCTTC. This gives the protein CASSPRPWTSLEQFF.

This chain joins TRBV7-2 and TRBJ1-1; D might be TRBD1 (6 bases). CDR1 is SGHTA, CDR2 FQGNSA, per germline. V lost 5 bases and J 1 base, leaving 20 bases between the germline ends. CDR3 length: 17 amino acids. CDR3 bases: TGTGCCAGCAGCACCTATGACACAGGGAAAGGGAACACTGAAGCTTTCTTT. Translated, it gives CASSTYDTGKGNTEAFF.

The V and J genes are TRBV20-1 and TRBJ2-3; D is unclear. Trimming stripped 5 bases from V and 6 bases from J, with 6 bases between. The CDR3 is made up of 10 amino acids. CDR1 and CDR2 from the germline V gene are DFQATT and SNEGSKA (reference sequence). The CDR3 loop is CSAVGDTQYF. CDR3 DNA: TGCAGTGCTGTGGGGGATACGCAGTATTTT.

This clone was observed a single time. CDR3 bases: TGTGCCAGTAGACAACGGGGCTATGGCTACACCTTC. Translating gives CASRQRGYGYTF. The chain has TRBV19 and TRBJ1-2; D unclear. V lost 6 bases to trimming and J lost 4 bases, with 9 bases between them. Germline lookup yields CDR1 LNHDA and CDR2 SQIVND (reference sequence). The CDR3 consists of 12 residues.

The rearrangement joins TRBV5-1 to TRBJ1-1; 12 bases map to TRBD1. CDR3 length: 18 amino acids. J lost 0 bases, V lost 0 bases, and 6 bases had no gene match. The germline gives CDR1 SGHRS, CDR2 YFSETQ. DNA for the CDR3: TGCGCCAGCAGCTTGGCCATGGGACAGGGGGCTATGAACACTGAAGCTTTCTTT. It yields the protein CASSLAMGQGAMNTEAFF.

This clone showed up just once. The chain uses TRBV7-2 and TRBJ2-1; TRBD2 matches at 10 bases. V dropped 2 bases and J dropped 6; count of bases not matched to a gene: 16. The CDR3 consists of 19 residues. Looked up from germline, CDR1 is SGHTA and CDR2 is FQGNSA. CDR3 nucleotides: TGTGCCAGCAGCTTACCACCCGATGGAGCGGGAGGGCCGGGCAATGAGCAGTTCTTC. Translated, it gives CASSLPPDGAGGPGNEQFF.

The chain employs TRBV27 and TRBJ2-3; D ambiguous. Germline V CDR1 and CDR2: MNHEY, SMNVEV (reference sequence). V gave up 8 bases and J gave up 0 bases, with 12 bases separating them. The CDR3 has 14 amino acids. The CDR3 spells CASQPHGSTDTQYF. The CDR3 coding sequence is TGTGCCAGCCAACCCCATGGAAGCACAGATACGCAGTATTTT.

V and J are TRBV6-2 or TRBV6-3 and TRBJ2-1; D is ambiguous. CDR1 is MNHEY and CDR2 is SVGEGT in the germline V gene. The CDR3 runs 12 residues. V lost 2 bases, J lost 10 bases, and 9 bases lay in between. CDR3 sequence reads: CASSYSRVEQFF. The CDR3 DNA reads TGTGCCAGCAGTTACAGTAGGGTAGAGCAGTTCTTC.

This rearrangement joins TRBV6-5 to TRBJ2-5; weak D call: TRBD2 (5 bases). With 7 bases removed from V and 5 bases from J, the gap between germline ends came to 14 bases. CDR3 length: 13 residues. From germline, CDR1 is MNHEY and CDR2 SVGAGI. The CDR3 loop reads CASTTSTGETQYF. CDR3 nucleotide sequence: TGTGCCAGCACTACCTCGACGGGGGAGACCCAGTACTTC.

The chain combines TRBV10-3 with TRBJ2-2; TRBD2 agrees at 10 bases. This CDR3 comprises 17 residues. V trimming: 7 bases; J trimming: 0 bases; junction bases outside the gene matches: 8. From germline, CDR1 is ENHRY and CDR2 SYGVKD. CDR3 residues: CAITASGGQSNTGELFF. The CDR3 coding sequence is TGTGCCATCACGGCTAGCGGGGGACAATCGAACACCGGGGAGCTGTTTTTT.

This sequence joins TRBV5-8 and TRBJ2-2; tentatively, D is TRBD2 (6 bases). Germline V CDR1 and CDR2: SGHTS, YDEGEE. The germline V and J ends were trimmed by 4 bases and 3 bases, with 16 bases remaining between them. The CDR3 totals 16 residues. This CDR3 is CASSLTAPGDTGELFF. Here the CDR3 DNA reads TGTGCCAGCAGCCTTACAGCCCCGGGAGACACCGGGGAGCTGTTTTTT.

This clone appeared a single time. This chain joins TRBV30 and TRBJ1-1; D gene unclear. Trimming stripped 3 bases from V and 11 bases from J, with 10 bases between. Germline V CDR1 and CDR2: GTSNPN, SVGIG (reference sequence). This CDR3 has 10 residues. The CDR3 DNA reads as TGTGCCTGGAGCAATGTGAGGGCTTTCTTT. The encoded protein is CAWSNVRAFF.

The chain recombines TRBV5-1 with TRBJ2-1, with D possibly TRBD1 on 6 matching bases. Looked up from germline, CDR1 is SGHRS and CDR2 is YFSETQ. The CDR3 consists of 13 residues. Trimming removed 0 bases from V and 6 bases from J, with 7 bases in between. As DNA, the CDR3 is TGCGCCAGCAGCTTGGAGGGGGTCAATGAGCAGTTCTTC. It translates to CASSLEGVNEQFF.

The chain employs TRBV7-2 and TRBJ1-5; 9 nucleotides agree with TRBD1. Germline CDR1 SGHTA, CDR2 FQGNSA. J lost 7 bases, V lost 2 bases, and 12 bases had no gene match. The CDR3 spans 17 residues. The CDR3 DNA reads as TGTGCCAGCAGCTTAAAAGGACAGGGGATTGTTTTACAGCCCCAGCATTTT. Translating it yields CASSLKGQGIVLQPQHF.

The chain links TRBV19 to TRBJ1-5; 8 nucleotides agree with TRBD1. The CDR3 loop spans 14 amino acids. Trimming removed 6 bases from V and 11 bases from J; junction bases left unmatched: 12. From germline, CDR1 is LNHDA and CDR2 SQIVND (reference sequence). This CDR3 is CASRSGQDSAAQHF. The CDR3 region has the DNA TGTGCCAGTAGATCGGGACAGGACTCCGCGGCCCAGCATTTT.

The V call is TRBV19, the J call TRBJ1-2; D gene uncertain. V was clipped by 9 bases and J by 0 bases, with 14 bases between them. The CDR3 is 14 amino acids. Germline lookup yields CDR1 LNHDA and CDR2 SQIVND (reference sequence). DNA of the CDR3: TGTGCCAGCGCCCCTAAGCCTCCTAACTATGGCTACACCTTC. Encoded protein: CASAPKPPNYGYTF.

The rearrangement uses TRBV19 and TRBJ2-6; D remains unclear. Germline V gives CDR1 LNHDA, CDR2 SQIVND (reference sequence). V dropped 5 bases and J dropped 2 bases, with 7 bases sitting between them. CDR3 length: 14 amino acids. CDR3 sequence: CASSPGTGANVLTF. The CDR3 DNA follows: TGTGCCAGTAGTCCCGGCACTGGGGCCAACGTCCTGACTTTC.

The rearrangement links TRBV21-1 to TRBJ2-7; TRBD1, the table's D call, was not compared with the DNA. TRBV21-1 is given as a pseudogene. The CDR3 loop spans 16 amino acids. In nucleotides, the CDR3 is TGTGCCAGCAGCAAAGGGGGGGACAGGGTCTCCTACGAGCAGTACTTC. As protein: CASSKGGDRVSYEQYF.

The V gene is TRBV9, the J gene TRBJ2-1; 10 bases line up with TRBD2. In germline, CDR1 is SGDLS, CDR2 YYNGEE. The V gene end was trimmed by 9 bases and the J gene end by 7 bases; junction bases not matched to a gene: 4. CDR3 length equals 12 residues. The CDR3 DNA is TGTGCCACCGGACTAGCGGATAATGAGCAGTTCTTC. Protein sequence: CATGLADNEQFF.

The genes are TRBV15 and TRBJ1-2; 9 bases match TRBD1. Germline-derived CDR1 and CDR2 are LNHNV and YYDKDF (reference sequence). Trimming cost V 6 bases and J 0 bases; bases outside gene matches: 2. The CDR3 has 14 residues. The CDR3 DNA reads as TGTGCCACCAGAGGGACAGGGTCTAACTATGGCTACACCTTC. Translation: CATRGTGSNYGYTF.

The chain joins TRBV24-1 to TRBJ1-2, with D unresolved. CDR3 length: 12 residues. The V and J ends lost 3 bases and 8 bases respectively, with 9 bases between them. Per the germline V gene, CDR1 is KGHDR and CDR2 is SFDVKD. The CDR3 here is CATSDREGGYTF. DNA for the CDR3: TGTGCCACCAGTGATAGGGAGGGCGGCTACACCTTC.

The chain employs TRBV5-1 and TRBJ2-7; perhaps D is TRBD1 or TRBD2 (5 bases each). This CDR3 contains 13 residues. The germline V gene has CDR1 SGHRS and CDR2 YFSETQ. V shed 2 bases and J shed 6 bases, with 12 bases lying between them. CDR3 in amino acids: CASSLGEQSEQYF. The CDR3 DNA follows: TGCGCCAGCAGCTTAGGGGAGCAATCCGAGCAGTACTTC.

This chain uses TRBV29-1 with TRBJ2-7, with D perhaps given as TRBD1 or TRBD2 (6 bases each). The V gene's germline CDR1 is SQVTM and CDR2 ANQGSEA. The CDR3 is made up of 15 amino acids. V was pared by 2 bases and J by 4 bases, with 18 bases between. CDR3 coding DNA: TGCAGCGTTGAATTAAGGGGAAAGGGGGGATACGAGCAGTACTTC. Protein: CSVELRGKGGYEQYF.